This T cell receptor (beta chain) was recorded in a study of cytotoxic CD8 clonotypes in ibrutinib-treated CLL. The wider study: A mean of approximately 260,000 productive templates and 85,000 to 95,000 productive rearrangements was obtained per sample. Findings and limits, study-wide: Clonality was higher at baseline than in age-matched healthy donors and tracked circulating CD8+ T-cell counts. Before falling back toward baseline at progression, clonality had risen at the time of ibrutinib response.

Genomic DNA in a quantity of about 2 micrograms was derived from cryopreserved PBMCs for TCR beta libraries. Assay used: immunoSEQ multiplex PCR; TCRdb lists only in-frame clones, some missing. Of over 40,000 clones in the sample, roughly 80% are singletons; the top ten hold around 20%. A remark on this clone: Its antigen remains unknown.

The CDR3 extends over 15 amino acids. Germline V lookup: CDR1 SGHNT, CDR2 YYREEE (reference sequence). V was clipped by 3 bases and J by 12 bases, with 22 bases between them. V and J are TRBV5-4 and TRBJ2-1, with D tentatively TRBD1 (6 bases). The TCR sequence derives from a human donor with chronic lymphocytic leukemia. The material sequenced was PBMCs, taken after 24 months of ibrutinib treatment. This CDR3 reads CASSWTSGQTEGQFF. For the CDR3, the DNA is TGTGCCAGCAGCTGGACCTCGGGACAAACCGAGGGGCAGTTCTTC.